The 16 T cell receptor beta chains below come from one sample, sequenced in a study of T-cell reconstitution after alpha-beta-depleted transplantation in children. Unique molecular identifiers were incorporated during preparation of the TCRbeta library. MiXCR, run by TCRdb on the PCR reads, gives a single entry per CDR3 protein. The sample shows hundreds of thousands of distinct CDR3 sequences, around 13% of them seen only once. The source was PBMCs, collected before TCRalphabeta/CD19-depleted stem cell transplant. Source of these receptors: a girl aged 2 to 10 with congenital amegakaryocytic thrombocytopenia, due to receive a stem cell transplant.

This clonotype was picked up many times. The gene calls are TRBV25-1 and TRBJ2-1; 8 bases line up with TRBD2. The J segment lost 0 bases and the V segment lost 6 bases, leaving 7 bases of the junction unmatched. The CDR3 covers 16 residues. Per germline, CDR1 MGHDK and CDR2 SYGVNS. The CDR3 protein is CASRGIAGLSYNEQFF. In nucleotides, the CDR3 is TGTGCCAGCAGGGGAATAGCGGGACTCTCCTACAATGAGCAGTTCTTC.

This chain links TRBV27 with TRBJ1-2; D is ambiguous. The length of the CDR3 is 14 residues. V lost 2 bases, J lost 7 bases, and 14 bases lay in between. CDR1 and CDR2 (germline): MNHEY, SMNVEV (reference sequence). CDR3 sequence (DNA): TGTGCCAGCAGTTTAATAGCCGGGAGTCGTGGCTACACCTTC. Translated, it gives CASSLIAGSRGYTF.

This chain links TRBV4-1 with TRBJ2-1; 7 nucleotides match TRBD2. CDR1 and CDR2 (germline): MGHRA, YSYEKL. The CDR3 extends over 16 amino acids. The junction had 10 bases not matched to a gene; V was cut back by 0 bases and J by 8 bases. CDR3 protein: CASSQDGTIIFDEQFF. CDR3 nucleotides: TGCGCCAGCAGCCAAGATGGGACTATAATTTTTGATGAGCAGTTCTTC.

This sequence joins TRBV5-4 and TRBJ2-5; D is ambiguous. The V gene's germline CDR1 is SGHNT and CDR2 YYREEE (reference sequence). V shed 3 bases and J shed 5 bases, with 11 bases lying between them. The CDR3 has 13 amino acids. The CDR3 nucleotides read TGTGCCAGCAGCTCCCGGGCGGATGAGACCCAGTACTTC. Amino acid sequence: CASSSRADETQYF. Full variable domain (missing parts from reference TRBV5-4 and TRBJ2-5): ETGVTQSPTHLIKTRGQQVTLRCSSQSGHNTVSWYQQALGQGPQFIFQYYREEENGRGNFPPRFSGLQFPNYSSELNVNALELDDSALYLCASSSRADETQYFGPGTRLLVL.

With regard to this clonotype: A much larger clone lies a single base off, so this may be a read error. V usage is TRBV5-1 and J usage is TRBJ2-3, with TRBD2 matching over 7 bases. The V and J ends lost 4 bases and 4 bases, in that order; junction bases with no gene match: 9. CDR3 length equals 15 residues. Germline CDR1 and CDR2: SGHRS and YFSETQ. The CDR3 DNA sequence: TGCGCCAGCAGCGAACCCCCGGCGGGAGCAGATACGCAGTATTTT. Protein product: CASSEPPAGADTQYF.

This clonotype was picked up many times. This chain joins TRBV20-1 and TRBJ2-5, with 10 bases fitting TRBD2. V dropped 5 bases and J dropped 4; count of bases not matched to a gene: 10. The CDR3 runs to 15 residues. The V gene's germline CDR1 is DFQATT and CDR2 SNEGSKA (reference sequence). The CDR3 DNA follows: TGCAGTGCTGCACAACTAGCGGGAACGTCAGAGACCCAGTACTTC. Amino acid sequence: CSAAQLAGTSETQYF.

This clonotype was detected ten times or more. The chain is built from TRBV12-3 or TRBV12-4 and TRBJ2-5, with D hard to call. V shed 3 bases and J shed 4 bases, with 9 bases lying between them. This CDR3 is 13 amino acids long. CDR3 loop: CASSFWGSETQYF. In DNA form, the CDR3 reads TGTGCCAGCAGTTTTTGGGGTTCAGAGACCCAGTACTTC.

This clonotype was seen many times. The chain has TRBV4-1 and TRBJ1-3; the match to TRBD1 covers 7 bases. The CDR3 length is 20 residues. Germline loops: CDR1 MGHRA, CDR2 YSYEKL. Germline trimming cut 0 bases from V and 0 bases from J; bases unmatched to any gene: 14. The CDR3: CASSQDLLGRGLSSGNTIYF. The DNA of the CDR3 is TGCGCCAGCAGCCAAGATCTTCTGGGCAGGGGGTTAAGCTCTGGAAACACCATATATTTT.

This clonotype has ten or more counts. The genes are TRBV12-3 or TRBV12-4 and TRBJ2-2; D perhaps matches TRBD2 (5 bases). The germline V and J ends were trimmed by 6 bases and 9 bases, with 14 bases remaining between them. CDR3 length: 13 amino acids. This CDR3 reads CASSPDYLRELFF. The CDR3 region has the DNA TGTGCCAGCAGCCCCGACTATCTGAGGGAGCTGTTTTTT.

This chain connects TRBV12-3 or TRBV12-4 to TRBJ1-1, with 7 bases that match TRBD1. With V trimmed by 2 bases and J by 11 bases, 23 bases remained unmatched. This CDR3 contains 18 residues. CDR3 sequence: CASSLSLRSDRLGRVAFF. CDR3 DNA: TGTGCCAGCAGTTTATCCCTTCGCTCGGACAGGTTGGGTCGGGTGGCTTTCTTT.

A few counts support this clonotype. The chain combines TRBV20-1 with TRBJ2-7; 8 bases align to TRBD1. CDR3 length equals 14 residues. V lost 6 bases to trimming and J lost 2 bases; unmatched junction nucleotides: 9. Per the germline V gene, CDR1 is DFQATT and CDR2 is SNEGSKA (reference sequence). The CDR3 is CSAVSGTGPYEQYF. CDR3 nucleotide sequence: TGCAGTGCAGTATCCGGGACAGGCCCCTACGAGCAGTACTTC.

This clonotype was found a few times. The rearrangement uses TRBV7-9 and TRBJ2-5; TRBD2 matches at 8 bases. This CDR3 comprises 15 residues. The V segment lost 3 bases and the J segment 1 base; nucleotides outside the gene matches: 4. CDR1 is SEHNR and CDR2 is FQNEAQ in the germline V gene (reference sequence). CDR3 nucleotides: TGTGCCAGCAGCTTCCGGGAGGGAATCCAAGAGACCCAGTACTTC. Its protein is CASSFREGIQETQYF.

The chain recombines TRBV5-6 with TRBJ2-1; no firm D call. Germline-derived CDR1 and CDR2 are SGHDT and YYEEEE. V was trimmed by 2 bases and J by 6 bases, leaving 9 bases between them. This CDR3 has 13 residues. This CDR3 is CASSFVSPNEQFF. DNA for the CDR3: TGTGCCAGCAGCTTTGTCTCTCCCAATGAGCAGTTCTTC.

This clonotype was observed at least ten times. The chain has TRBV5-1 and TRBJ2-1; D remains ambiguous. CDR3 length: 15 residues. Trimming took 0 bases from V and 7 from J, leaving 14 bases between them. Germline lookup yields CDR1 SGHRS and CDR2 YFSETQ. CDR3 DNA: TGCGCCAGCAGCTTGGGTCATGCCCAAGTGAATGAGCAGTTCTTC. It yields the protein CASSLGHAQVNEQFF.

CDR3 coding DNA: TGTGCCAGCAGCTTTGCCGGGACACATAATGAAAAACTGTTTTTT. Translated: CASSFAGTHNEKLFF. The genes are TRBV7-9 and TRBJ1-4; possibly TRBD1 for D (6 bases). The CDR3 totals 15 residues. From germline, CDR1 is SEHNR and CDR2 FQNEAQ (reference sequence). The V gene lost 3 bases and the J gene lost 4 bases, with 12 bases spanning the gap. The full variable domain, rest sourced from reference TRBV7-9 and TRBJ1-4, is DTGVSQNPRHKITKRGQNVTFRCDPISEHNRLYWYRQTLGQGPEFLTYFQNEAQLEKSRLLSDRFSAERPKGSFSTLEIQRTEQGDSAMYLCASSFAGTHNEKLFFGSGTQLSVL.

The chain links TRBV20-1 to TRBJ2-2, with 8 bases lining up with TRBD2. Per germline, CDR1 DFQATT and CDR2 SNEGSKA (reference sequence). V dropped 2 bases and J dropped 7; count of bases not matched to a gene: 6. There are 14 residues in the CDR3. CDR3 in DNA: TGCAGTGCTAGATCCGGGAGGGCCGACGGGGAGCTGTTTTTT. This sequence encodes CSARSGRADGELFF.